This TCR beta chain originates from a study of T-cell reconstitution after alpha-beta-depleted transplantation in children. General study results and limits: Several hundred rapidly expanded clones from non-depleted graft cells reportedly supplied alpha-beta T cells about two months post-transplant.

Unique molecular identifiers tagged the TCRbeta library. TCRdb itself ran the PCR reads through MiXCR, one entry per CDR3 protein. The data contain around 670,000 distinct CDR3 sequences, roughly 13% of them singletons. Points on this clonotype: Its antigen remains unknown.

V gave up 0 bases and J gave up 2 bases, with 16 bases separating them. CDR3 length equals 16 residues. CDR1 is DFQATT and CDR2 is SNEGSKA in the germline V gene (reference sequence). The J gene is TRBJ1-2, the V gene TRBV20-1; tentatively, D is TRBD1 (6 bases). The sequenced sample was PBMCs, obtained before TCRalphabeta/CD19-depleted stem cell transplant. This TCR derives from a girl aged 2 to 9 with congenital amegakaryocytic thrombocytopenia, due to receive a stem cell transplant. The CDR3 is CSARDGGGRGNYGYTF. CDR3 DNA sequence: TGCAGTGCTAGAGATGGCGGGGGAAGGGGGAACTATGGCTACACCTTC.